This T cell receptor (beta chain) was profiled in a study of blood T cell repertoires in COVID-19. Study-wide background: Samples taken during acute and convalescent COVID-19 were collected in the United States, Italy and Spain.

The CDR3 runs to 13 residues. Germline V lookup: CDR1 SQVTM, CDR2 ANQGSEA. Trimming took off 7 bases at V and 4 bases at J, with 16 bases between the two ends. Assay: immunoSEQ multiplex PCR; the TCRdb copy retains only in-frame clones and omits some. The table has over 200,000 clones, roughly nine tenths seen once. Enrollees, 18 to 89 years old, lived in approximately 25 US areas. The chain joins TRBV29-1 to TRBJ1-1; D uncertain. Sequencing was performed on PBMCs or T cells enriched from blood (not recorded which). The source of this sequence is a human donor in a cohort exposed to, infected with or recovered from COVID-19 (not recorded which). The donor label of this sample is uncertain. CDR3 DNA: TGCAGCGGACAATTGGGTCTAAGCACTGAAGCTTTCTTT. Its protein product is CSGQLGLSTEAFF.